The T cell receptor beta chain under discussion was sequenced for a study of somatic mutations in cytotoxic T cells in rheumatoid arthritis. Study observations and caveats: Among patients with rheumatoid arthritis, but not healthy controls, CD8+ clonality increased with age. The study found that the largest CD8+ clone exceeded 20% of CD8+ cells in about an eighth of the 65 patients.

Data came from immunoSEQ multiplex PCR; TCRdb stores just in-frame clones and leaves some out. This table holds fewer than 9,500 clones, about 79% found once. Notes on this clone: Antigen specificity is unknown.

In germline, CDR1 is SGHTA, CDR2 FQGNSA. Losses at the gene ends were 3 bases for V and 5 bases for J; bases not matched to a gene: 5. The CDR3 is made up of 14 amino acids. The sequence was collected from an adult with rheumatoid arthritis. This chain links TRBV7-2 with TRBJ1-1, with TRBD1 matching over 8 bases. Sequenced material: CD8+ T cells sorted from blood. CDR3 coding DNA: TGTGCCAGCAGCTTCCCAGGGGGCTTTACTGAAGCTTTCTTT. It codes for CASSFPGGFTEAFF.